A few counts support the clone carrying this T cell receptor beta chain. What it binds is not known. Trimming removed 5 bases from V and 5 bases from J, with 13 bases in between. Germline V lookup: CDR1 DFQATT, CDR2 SNEGSKA (reference sequence). The CDR3 is 12 residues long. Uncontrolled infection, other autoimmune disease, pregnancy or lactation disqualified patients from enrolment. RNA transcripts served as the template for amplifying TCR beta CDR3 regions. The HTBI primer set was used in a first-round RT-PCR of the TCR CDR3. TCRdb reanalysed the multiplex PCR reads using MiXCR and keeps one entry per CDR3 protein. The sample records roughly 550,000 distinct CDR3 sequences, around 15% being singletons. This record belongs to a study of T cells in Graves' hyperthyroidism and ophthalmopathy. In the study overall: Staff took peripheral blood when the initial diagnosis was made, before any treatment began.

Overall study results and limits: Researchers report that a 13 V-J model separated ophthalmopathy from stable hyperthyroidism. Most expanded thyroid clonotypes above 0.001 recurred in blood.

Sequencing was performed on blood. This chain connects TRBV20-1 to TRBJ2-7; D may be TRBD2 (6 bases). This clonotype originated in a woman in her thirties with Graves' ophthalmopathy. The CDR3 is CSAGGTLDEQYF. The CDR3 DNA is TGCAGTGCTGGCGGGACTCTGGACGAGCAGTACTTC.